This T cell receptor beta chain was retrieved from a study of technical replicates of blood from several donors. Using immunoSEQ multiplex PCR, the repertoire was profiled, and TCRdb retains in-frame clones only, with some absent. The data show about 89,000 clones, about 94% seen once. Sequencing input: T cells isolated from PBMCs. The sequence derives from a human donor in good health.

This CDR3 is CAISLETSASYEQYF. The CDR3 bases are TGTGCCATCAGTTTGGAGACTAGCGCTTCCTACGAGCAGTACTTC. The V call is TRBV10-3, the J call TRBJ2-7; 8 bases are shared with TRBD2. Germline trimming cut 5 bases from V and 1 base from J; bases unmatched to any gene: 7. CDR1 is ENHRY, CDR2 SYGVKD, per germline. The CDR3 has 15 residues.